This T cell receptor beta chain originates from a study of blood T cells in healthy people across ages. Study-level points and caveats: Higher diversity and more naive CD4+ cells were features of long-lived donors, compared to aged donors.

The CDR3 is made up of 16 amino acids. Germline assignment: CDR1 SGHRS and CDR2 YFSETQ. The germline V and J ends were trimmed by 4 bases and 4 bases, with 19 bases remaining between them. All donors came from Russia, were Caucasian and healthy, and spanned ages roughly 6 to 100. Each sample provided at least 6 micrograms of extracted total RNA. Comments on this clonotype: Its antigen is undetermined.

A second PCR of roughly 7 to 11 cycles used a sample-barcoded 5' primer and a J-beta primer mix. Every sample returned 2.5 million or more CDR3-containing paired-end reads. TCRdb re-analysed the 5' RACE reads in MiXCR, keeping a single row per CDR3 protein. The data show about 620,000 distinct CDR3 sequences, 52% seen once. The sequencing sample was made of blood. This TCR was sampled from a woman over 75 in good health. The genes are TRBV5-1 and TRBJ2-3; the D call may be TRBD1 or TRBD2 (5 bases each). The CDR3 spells CASSTSGPPRADTQYF. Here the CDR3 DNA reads TGCGCCAGCAGCACCTCGGGACCCCCCCGGGCAGATACGCAGTATTTT.